This is a list of T cell receptor beta chains from one sample in a study of blood T cell repertoires in COVID-19. Sequencing was performed with immunoSEQ multiplex PCR; in TCRdb, only in-frame clones are kept and a portion is missing. The sample holds more than 350,000 clones, 80% to 90% seen once. The material sequenced was peripheral blood. Every receptor here comes from a woman aged 25 to 39 with COVID-19, enrolled during active disease. CDR3s include the opening cysteine and the closing phenylalanine or tryptophan. The D gene is left open where the match is weak. Clone size is stated in some rows and not others, as once, few, many or a class when expanded.

J gene: TRBJ2-3; D gene: TRBD2; CDR3 length: 16; clone size: .; V gene: TRBV3-1/TRBV3-2; CDR3 DNA: TGTGCCAGCAGCCAGGGACTAGCGGGAAGAGGAGATACGCAGTATTTT; CDR3 protein: CASSQGLAGRGDTQYF
J gene: TRBJ2-7; D gene: TRBD1; CDR3 length: 17; clone size: .; V gene: TRBV4-2; CDR3 DNA: TGTGCCAGCAGCCAAGCGGCGGGACAGGGAGACTCCTACGAGCAGTACTTC; CDR3 protein: CASSQAAGQGDSYEQYF
J gene: TRBJ2-1; D gene: .; CDR3 length: 14; clone size: .; V gene: TRBV9; CDR3 DNA: TGTGCCAGCAGCGCGGGAGATTGGTACAATGAGCAGTTCTTC; CDR3 protein: CASSAGDWYNEQFF
J gene: TRBJ2-7; D gene: .; CDR3 length: 15; clone size: once; V gene: TRBV5-4; CDR3 DNA: TGTGCCAGCAGCCTGGGTGCGGAGACAGCCTACGAGCAGTACTTC; CDR3 protein: CASSLGAETAYEQYF
J gene: TRBJ1-3; D gene: .; CDR3 length: 11; clone size: once; V gene: TRBV12-3/TRBV12-4; CDR3 DNA: TGTGCCAGCAGCGACAGCCACACCATATATTTT; CDR3 protein: CASSDSHTIYF
J gene: TRBJ1-2; D gene: TRBD1; CDR3 length: 15; clone size: .; V gene: TRBV11-1; CDR3 DNA: TGTGCCAGCAGCCTTTGGACAGGGGGCGTTCATGGCTACACCTTC; CDR3 protein: CASSLWTGGVHGYTF
J gene: TRBJ1-5; D gene: .; CDR3 length: 15; clone size: .; V gene: TRBV27; CDR3 DNA: TGTGCCAGCAGTTTAGTGGGGGGTAGGGATCAGCCCCAGCATTTT; CDR3 protein: CASSLVGGRDQPQHF
J gene: TRBJ2-2; D gene: .; CDR3 length: 18; clone size: .; V gene: TRBV9; CDR3 DNA: TGTGCCAGCAGCGTAGACGGGTCTTTGGCGGGCGACACCGGGGAGCTGTTTTTT; CDR3 protein: CASSVDGSLAGDTGELFF
J gene: TRBJ2-5; D gene: .; CDR3 length: 15; clone size: .; V gene: TRBV18; CDR3 DNA: TGTGCCAGCTCCCCCGGGTCCCCCGGTTGGGAGACCCAGTACTTC; CDR3 protein: CASSPGSPGWETQYF
J gene: TRBJ2-5; D gene: TRBD1; CDR3 length: 15; clone size: .; V gene: TRBV18; CDR3 DNA: TGTGCCAGCTCACCTCAGACAGGGTCTAAAGAGACCCAGTACTTC; CDR3 protein: CASSPQTGSKETQYF
J gene: TRBJ2-7; D gene: .; CDR3 length: 13; clone size: .; V gene: TRBV12-3/TRBV12-4; CDR3 DNA: TGTGCCAGCAGTTGGACAGTTACCGACGAGCAGTACTTC; CDR3 protein: CASSWTVTDEQYF
J gene: TRBJ2-2; D gene: .; CDR3 length: 16; clone size: .; V gene: TRBV5-1; CDR3 DNA: TGCGCCAGCAGCTTCTTAACAGCTTCGAACACCGGGGAGCTGTTTTTT; CDR3 protein: CASSFLTASNTGELFF
J gene: TRBJ2-3; D gene: TRBD2; CDR3 length: 15; clone size: .; V gene: TRBV2; CDR3 DNA: TGTGCCAGCAGTGGGGTTAGCGGGGGGTTAGATACGCAGTATTTT; CDR3 protein: CASSGVSGGLDTQYF
J gene: TRBJ1-1; D gene: TRBD1; CDR3 length: 14; clone size: .; V gene: TRBV6-5; CDR3 DNA: TGTGCCATCCGACCGGGACAGGGGGCAAATGAAGCTTTCTTT; CDR3 protein: CAIRPGQGANEAFF
J gene: TRBJ2-2; D gene: .; CDR3 length: 13; clone size: .; V gene: TRBV12-3/TRBV12-4; CDR3 DNA: TGTGCCAGCAGTGCAGGGTCCACCGGGGAGCTGTTTTTT; CDR3 protein: CASSAGSTGELFF
J gene: TRBJ2-2; D gene: TRBD1; CDR3 length: 14; clone size: .; V gene: TRBV5-1; CDR3 DNA: TGCGCCAGCAGGGGGACAGGGGAGACCGGGGAGCTGTTTTTT; CDR3 protein: CASRGTGETGELFF
J gene: TRBJ2-5; D gene: TRBD2; CDR3 length: 14; clone size: .; V gene: TRBV11-3; CDR3 DNA: TGTGCCAGCAGCCCACTAGCGGCTCAAGAGACCCAGTACTTC; CDR3 protein: CASSPLAAQETQYF
J gene: TRBJ2-5; D gene: TRBD2; CDR3 length: 17; clone size: once; V gene: TRBV28; CDR3 DNA: TGTGCCAGCAGCATAAGGGGACCGGGACTAGCCCAAGAGACCCAGTACTTC; CDR3 protein: CASSIRGPGLAQETQYF
J gene: TRBJ2-1; D gene: TRBD1; CDR3 length: 15; clone size: .; V gene: TRBV18; CDR3 DNA: TGTGCCAGCTCACCGAACAGGGGGTCCTACAATGAGCAGTTCTTC; CDR3 protein: CASSPNRGSYNEQFF
J gene: TRBJ2-1; D gene: TRBD1; CDR3 length: 16; clone size: .; V gene: TRBV24-1; CDR3 DNA: TGTGCCACCAGTGAGTACAGGGGTTTCCCCTACAATGAGCAGTTCTTC; CDR3 protein: CATSEYRGFPYNEQFF
J gene: TRBJ2-3; D gene: TRBD2; CDR3 length: 15; clone size: .; V gene: TRBV11-3; CDR3 DNA: TGTGCCAGCAGTCGCGGGGGAACTAGCACAGATACGCAGTATTTT; CDR3 protein: CASSRGGTSTDTQYF
J gene: TRBJ2-2; D gene: .; CDR3 length: 14; clone size: .; V gene: TRBV5-1; CDR3 DNA: TGCGCCAGCAGCCTGCCTAGCACCACCGGGGAGCTGTTTTTT; CDR3 protein: CASSLPSTTGELFF